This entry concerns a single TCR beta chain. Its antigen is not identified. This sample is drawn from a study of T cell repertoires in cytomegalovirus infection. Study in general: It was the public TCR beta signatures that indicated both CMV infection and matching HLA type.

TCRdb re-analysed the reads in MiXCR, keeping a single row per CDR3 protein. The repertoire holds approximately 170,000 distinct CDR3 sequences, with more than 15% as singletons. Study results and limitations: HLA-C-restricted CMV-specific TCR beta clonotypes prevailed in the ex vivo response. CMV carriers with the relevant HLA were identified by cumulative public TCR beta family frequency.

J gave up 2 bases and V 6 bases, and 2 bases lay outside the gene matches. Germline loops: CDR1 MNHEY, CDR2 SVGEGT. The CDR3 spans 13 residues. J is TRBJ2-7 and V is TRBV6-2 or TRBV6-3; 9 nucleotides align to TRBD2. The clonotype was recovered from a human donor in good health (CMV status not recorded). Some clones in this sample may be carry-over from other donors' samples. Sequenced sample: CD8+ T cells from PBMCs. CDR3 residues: CASSGLAPYEQYF. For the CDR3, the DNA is TGTGCCAGCAGCGGACTAGCGCCCTACGAGCAGTACTTC.